These 2 T cell receptor beta chains originate from one sample sequenced in a study of shared clonotypes between healthy human individuals. Produced via immunoSEQ multiplex PCR; TCRdb's table is partial and in-frame only. The data show approximately 530,000 clones, 90% to 96% seen once. The sample was naive CD4+ T cells sorted from blood. Subset defined: CD45RA+ positively selected. Receptors originate from a woman aged 30 to 39 in good health.

The chain joins TRBV19 to TRBJ2-7; D is possibly TRBD2 (6 bases). The CDR3 has 16 amino acids. Trimming left V 3 bases short and J 3 bases short, with 18 bases between. Germline assignment: CDR1 LNHDA and CDR2 SQIVND (reference sequence). The CDR3 loop is CASSIISGSSRYEQYF. In nucleotides, the CDR3 is TGTGCCAGTAGTATCATTAGCGGATCCTCTCGCTACGAGCAGTACTTC. Complete variable domain (other parts from reference TRBV19 and TRBJ2-7): DGGITQSPKYLFRKEGQNVTLSCEQNLNHDAMYWYRQDPGQGLRLIYYSQIVNDFQKGDIAEGYSVSREKKESFPLTVTSAQKNPTAFYLCASSIISGSSRYEQYFGPGTRLTVT.

This clone was detected once. This rearrangement joins TRBV29-1 to TRBJ2-5; 11 positions agree with TRBD2. CDR3 length: 15 amino acids. Per the germline V gene, CDR1 is SQVTM and CDR2 is ANQGSEA. The V segment lost 6 bases and the J segment 5 bases; nucleotides outside the gene matches: 11. The CDR3 region has the DNA TGCAGCGTCCCCACACTAGCGGGAGTTAATGAGACCCAGTACTTC. This sequence encodes CSVPTLAGVNETQYF.